This is a list of T cell receptor beta chains from one sample in a study of blood T cell repertoires in COVID-19. Assay: immunoSEQ multiplex PCR; the TCRdb copy retains only in-frame clones and omits some. The sample contains under 300,000 clones, 88% of which appear only once. Sequenced input: PBMCs or T cells enriched from blood (not recorded which). Receptors originate from a woman in her twenties or thirties who had recovered from COVID-19. CDR3s include the opening cysteine and the closing phenylalanine or tryptophan.

V gene	J gene	CDR3 protein
TRBV7-2	TRBJ1-2	CASSHLDRANYGYTF
TRBV30	TRBJ1-2	CAWSVGGALNYGYTF
TRBV25-1	TRBJ2-7	CASSERGGRRYEQYF
TRBV5-1	TRBJ1-2	CASSPGQGSNYGYTF
TRBV29-1	TRBJ2-7	CSVEESGVQGTVTYEQYF
TRBV6-1	TRBJ1-2	CASSEPHRDPGYTF
TRBV7-3	TRBJ1-3	CASSSQGASGNTIYF
TRBV9	TRBJ1-4	CASSANRATNEKLFF
TRBV7-3	TRBJ2-5	CASSRDRDQETQYF
TRBV12-5	TRBJ2-3	CASGLGTGRRTDTQYF
TRBV7-6	TRBJ1-5	CASSLGRDRGTHSNQPQHF
TRBV28	TRBJ1-1	CASSSSGVMAEAFF
TRBV7-6	TRBJ1-6	CASSLLVHRSYNSPLHF
TRBV6-2/TRBV6-3	TRBJ2-7	CASSLRHIGQGHIAYEQYF
TRBV7-9	TRBJ1-2	CASSLVETRVGGYTF
TRBV19	TRBJ1-2	CASSTNLKRGYTF
TRBV21-1	TRBJ1-3	CASSRSKVLASNPDTIYF
TRBV5-1	TRBJ1-6	CASSLGVNPGQANSPLHF
TRBV28	TRBJ1-3	CASSSTWAPRNTIYF
TRBV7-9	TRBJ1-2	CASSLSGQGYGYTF
TRBV5-1	TRBJ1-1	CASSFGGPDEAFF
TRBV19	TRBJ1-1	CASSIRGEGRLAEAFF
TRBV28	TRBJ2-6	CASSFRGSGANVLTF
TRBV29-1	TRBJ2-3	CSVLRGTDTQYF
TRBV3-1/TRBV3-2	TRBJ1-2	CASSQDGQSYGYTF
TRBV7-8	TRBJ2-7	CASSLAIRFREQYF
TRBV25-1	TRBJ1-1	CASSEEPNRADTEAFF
TRBV27	TRBJ1-2	CASSFRGEGYTF
TRBV28	TRBJ2-3	CASSVTGADTQYF
TRBV28	TRBJ1-2	CASSTNGRQGSGYGYTF
TRBV9	TRBJ1-5	CAGKRDPQPQHF
TRBV10-3	TRBJ2-5	CAISGQGQETQYF
TRBV5-1	TRBJ2-3	CASSLAGQGGTDTQYF
TRBV21-1	TRBJ2-7	CARSGTGAYEQYF
TRBV19	TRBJ2-5	CASSIAGSLGETQYF
TRBV19	TRBJ1-5	CASSTPGLTPQPQHF